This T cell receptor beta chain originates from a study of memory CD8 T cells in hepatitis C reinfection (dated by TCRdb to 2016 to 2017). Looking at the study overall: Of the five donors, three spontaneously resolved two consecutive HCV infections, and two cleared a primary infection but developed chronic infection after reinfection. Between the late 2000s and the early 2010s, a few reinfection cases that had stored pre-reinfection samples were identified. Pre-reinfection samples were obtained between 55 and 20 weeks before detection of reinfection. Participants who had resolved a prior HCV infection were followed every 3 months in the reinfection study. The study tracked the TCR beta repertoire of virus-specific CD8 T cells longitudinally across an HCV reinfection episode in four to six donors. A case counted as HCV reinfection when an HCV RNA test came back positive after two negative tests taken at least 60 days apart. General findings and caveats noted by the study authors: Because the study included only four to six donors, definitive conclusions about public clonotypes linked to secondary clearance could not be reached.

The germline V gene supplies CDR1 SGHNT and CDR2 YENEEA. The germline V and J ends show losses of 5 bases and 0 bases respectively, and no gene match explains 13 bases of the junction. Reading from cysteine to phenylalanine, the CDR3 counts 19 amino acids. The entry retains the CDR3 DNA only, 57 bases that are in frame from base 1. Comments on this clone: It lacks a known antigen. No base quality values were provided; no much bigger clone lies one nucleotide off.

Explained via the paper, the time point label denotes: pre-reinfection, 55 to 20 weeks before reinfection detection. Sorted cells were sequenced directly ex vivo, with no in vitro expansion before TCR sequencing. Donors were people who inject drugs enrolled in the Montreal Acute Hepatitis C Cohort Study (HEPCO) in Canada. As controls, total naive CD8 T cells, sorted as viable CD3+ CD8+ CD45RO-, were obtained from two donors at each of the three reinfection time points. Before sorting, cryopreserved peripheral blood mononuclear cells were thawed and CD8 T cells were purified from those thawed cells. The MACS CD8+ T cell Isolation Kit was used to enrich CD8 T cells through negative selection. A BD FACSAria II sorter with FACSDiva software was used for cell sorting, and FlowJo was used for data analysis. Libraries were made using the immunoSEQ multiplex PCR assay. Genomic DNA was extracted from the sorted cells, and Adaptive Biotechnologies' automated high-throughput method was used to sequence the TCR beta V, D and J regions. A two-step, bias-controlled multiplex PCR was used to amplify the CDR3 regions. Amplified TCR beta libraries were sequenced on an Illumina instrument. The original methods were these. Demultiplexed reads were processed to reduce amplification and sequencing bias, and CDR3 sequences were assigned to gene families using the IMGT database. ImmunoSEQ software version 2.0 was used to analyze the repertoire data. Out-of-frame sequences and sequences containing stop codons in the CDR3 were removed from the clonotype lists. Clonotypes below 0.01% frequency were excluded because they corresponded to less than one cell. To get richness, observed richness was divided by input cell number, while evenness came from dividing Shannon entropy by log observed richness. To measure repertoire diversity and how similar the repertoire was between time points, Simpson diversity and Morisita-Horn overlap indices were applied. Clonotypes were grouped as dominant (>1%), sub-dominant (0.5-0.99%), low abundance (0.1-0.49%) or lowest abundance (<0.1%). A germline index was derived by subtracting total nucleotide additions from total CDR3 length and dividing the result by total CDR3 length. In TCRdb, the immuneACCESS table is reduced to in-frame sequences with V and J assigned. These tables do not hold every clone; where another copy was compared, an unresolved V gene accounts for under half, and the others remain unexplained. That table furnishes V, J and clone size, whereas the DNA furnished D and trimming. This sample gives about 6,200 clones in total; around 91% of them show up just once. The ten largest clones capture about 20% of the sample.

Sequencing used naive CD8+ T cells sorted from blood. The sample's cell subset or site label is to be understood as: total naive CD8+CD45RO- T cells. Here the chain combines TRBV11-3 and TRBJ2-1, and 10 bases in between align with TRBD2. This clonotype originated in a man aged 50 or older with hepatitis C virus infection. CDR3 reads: CASSPFLAGEFTSYNEQFF. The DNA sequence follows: TGTGCCAGCAGCCCTTTCCTAGCGGGAGAATTCACCTCCTACAATGAGCAGTTCTTC.